Shown below are 5 T cell receptor beta chains from a single sample sequenced in a study of blood T cell repertoires in COVID-19. The data were produced by immunoSEQ multiplex PCR, yet TCRdb's version contains in-frame clones alone and is incomplete. The table has some 200,000 clones, approximately 84% seen once. Sequences were obtained from peripheral blood. The source is a human donor with acute or convalescent COVID-19. The donor label of this sample is uncertain.

This clone was counted between two and nine times. The chain is built from TRBV19 and TRBJ1-1; unclear D gene. The length of the CDR3 is 15 residues. Germline V gene data show CDR1 as LNHDA and CDR2 as SQIVND (reference sequence). Between the trimmed V and J ends, which lost 2 bases and 1 base, there was a span of 11 bases. CDR3 sequence reads: CASSIRQTTNTEAFF. In DNA, the CDR3 is TGTGCCAGTAGTATACGGCAGACTACGAACACTGAAGCTTTCTTT.

J is TRBJ2-3 and V is TRBV14, with 7 bases that match TRBD1. Germline V gives CDR1 SGHDN, CDR2 FVKESK. The CDR3 sequence is 15 residues long. V dropped 1 base and J dropped 5; count of bases not matched to a gene: 6. CDR3 bases: TGTGCCAGCAGCCAAGTAAGGGGGCGCGGAGATACGCAGTATTTT. Translating gives CASSQVRGRGDTQYF.

J is TRBJ2-1 and V is TRBV9; TRBD2 is a possible D gene (6 bases). Trimming shortened V by 4 bases and J by 4 bases, and 9 bases separated the two germline ends. The CDR3 covers 13 residues. Germline V gives CDR1 SGDLS, CDR2 YYNGEE. CDR3 nucleotide sequence: TGTGCCAGCAGCCTCCGGGGGTACAATGAGCAGTTCTTC. Encoded protein: CASSLRGYNEQFF.

The chain links TRBV11-2 to TRBJ2-3; possible D gene TRBD2, 5 bases. This CDR3 contains 15 residues. Germline lookup yields CDR1 SGHAT and CDR2 FQNNGV. V was trimmed by 5 bases and J by 1 base, leaving 13 bases between them. Here the CDR3 reads CASSGRVRGTDTQYF. CDR3 DNA sequence: TGTGCCAGCAGCGGGCGGGTGAGGGGCACAGATACGCAGTATTTT.

This clone has a single count. The chain joins TRBV15 to TRBJ2-1; the match to TRBD1 covers 8 bases. This CDR3 has 14 amino acids. In germline, CDR1 is LNHNV, CDR2 YYDKDF (reference sequence). The trim removed 6 bases at V and 5 bases at J, leaving 6 bases unmatched. The CDR3 coding sequence is TGTGCCACCAGGAACAGGGGGATCCACAATGAGCAGTTCTTC. Its translation is CATRNRGIHNEQFF.